The present T cell receptor beta chain was sequenced within a study of T cell repertoires in cytomegalovirus infection. Study in general: Public signatures in TCR beta pointed to CMV infection and matching HLA type. Study-wide points: HLA-C-restricted TCR beta clonotypes specific for CMV led the ex vivo response.

TCRdb passed the reads through MiXCR, listing each CDR3 protein once. The table has a few hundred thousand distinct CDR3 sequences, about 25% seen once; the top ten hold 10% to 15%. A note on this clonotype: Its target is unknown.

The source was cultured PBMCs, collected from culture after CMV antigen stimulation. This clonotype was sampled from a human donor in good health (CMV status not recorded). Some clones in this sample may be carry-over from other donors' samples.

DNA for the CDR3: TGTGCCTGGAGTGGAGGGGGCTATGGCTACACCTTC. Translating gives CAWSGGGYGYTF. The chain couples TRBV30 to TRBJ1-2; TRBD1 is a possible D gene (6 bases). With 1 base removed from V and 4 bases from J, the gap between germline ends came to 7 bases. The length of the CDR3 is 12 residues. Germline V gene lookup returns CDR1 GTSNPN and CDR2 SVGIG (reference sequence).